This is a list of T cell receptor beta chains from one sample in a study of blood T cells in healthy people across ages. TCRdb analysed the 5' RACE reads with MiXCR anew, one entry per CDR3 protein. The sample gives about 1.1 million distinct CDR3 sequences, roughly two fifths of which show up once; roughly 13% is in the top ten. Sequenced sample: blood. These receptors all come from a man in his late teens or twenties in good health. The CDR3 runs from the conserved cysteine through the conserved F or W. Expanded clones are given a class, and other clones once, few, many or no size at all.

clone size | V gene | CDR3 protein
few | TRBV7-2 | CASSSMIPETQYF
few | TRBV20-1 | CSARRTAESYEQYF
few | TRBV7-9 | CASSGRDTNQPQHF
. | TRBV20-1 | CSAGTGVDQPQHF
few | TRBV11-3 | CASSFSPSGTQYF
few | TRBV28 | CASSLRVTRTEAFF
few | TRBV20-1 | CSARFDRSVEQFF
. | TRBV20-1 | CSARDLLAGGPSTDTQYF
. | TRBV6-5 | CASSRDREDEKLFF
. | TRBV5-6 | CASSLGRLTGELFF
. | TRBV12-3/TRBV12-4 | CAGSVTDREGQETQYF
few | TRBV18 | CASSPRQGDPYGYTF
few | TRBV20-1 | CSASNFRDTGTSGANVLTF
. | TRBV12-3/TRBV12-4 | CASSARQGQPQHF
. | TRBV25-1 | CASSGSSSRGYGYTF